This is a list of T cell receptor beta chains from one sample in a study of T cell changes during pregnancy in multiple sclerosis. Profiled with immunoSEQ multiplex PCR; TCRdb holds only in-frame clones, not every one. The data show some 21,000 clones, around four fifths seen once. Material: CD8+ T cells from peripheral blood mononuclear cells, obtained in the first trimester of pregnancy. The receptors originated from a female donor in good health, enrolled as a control in a pregnancy study. Both conserved end residues are part of each CDR3. D genes are given only for firm matches. Part of the rows lack a size; the others show once, few, many or a class for expanded clones.

cdr3_aa cdr3_nt j_call d_call cdr3_length v_call clone_size
CASLSGHSRGNTEAFF TGTGCCAGCCTAAGCGGGCACTCCCGAGGGAACACTGAAGCTTTCTTT TRBJ1-1 - 16 TRBV25-1 -
CATSRWETGGNLLLNQPQHF TGTGCCACCAGCAGATGGGAGACAGGAGGAAATCTCCTCCTCAATCAGCCCCAGCATTTT TRBJ1-5 - 20 TRBV15 -
CASSFSTGEAFF TGTGCCAGCAGCTTCTCGACAGGTGAAGCTTTCTTT TRBJ1-1 - 12 TRBV5-4 once
CASNVRGDTQYF TGTGCCAGCAATGTCCGCGGGGATACGCAGTATTTT TRBJ2-3 - 12 TRBV9 few
CASSESAGGPYEQYF TGTGCCAGCAGTGAATCTGCGGGAGGCCCCTACGAGCAGTACTTC TRBJ2-7 TRBD2 15 TRBV6-1 -
CASSEARGAEQFF TGTGCCAGCAGTGAAGCGCGGGGGGCTGAGCAGTTCTTC TRBJ2-1 TRBD2 13 TRBV2 -
CASSTLGTSEQFF TGTGCCAGCAGCACCCTTGGGACTTCTGAGCAGTTCTTC TRBJ2-1 - 13 TRBV6-5 -
CASSYPAGENEQYF TGTGCCAGCAGTTACCCAGCGGGAGAGAACGAGCAGTACTTC TRBJ2-7 TRBD2 14 TRBV6-6 -
CASSVGDRGPYEQYF TGTGCCAGCAGCGTAGGTGACAGGGGGCCCTACGAGCAGTACTTC TRBJ2-7 TRBD1 15 TRBV9 -
CASSLGQINQPQHF TGTGCCAGCAGCCTAGGACAGATCAATCAGCCCCAGCATTTT TRBJ1-5 - 14 TRBV27 -
CASSFGTSGGQETQYF TGTGCCAGCAGCTTCGGTACTAGCGGGGGTCAAGAGACCCAGTACTTC TRBJ2-5 TRBD2 16 TRBV7-2 -
CASSSTGVGYTF TGTGCCAGCAGCTCGACAGGGGTCGGCTACACCTTC TRBJ1-2 TRBD1 12 TRBV28 -
CASSSPDSSYEQYF TGTGCCAGCAGTTCTCCTGACAGTTCCTACGAGCAGTACTTC TRBJ2-7 - 14 TRBV6-5 -
CASSSTRVGGNTIYF TGTGCCAGCAGCTCCACGCGGGTGGGCGGAAACACCATATATTTT TRBJ1-3 - 15 TRBV11-2 few
CASRQTGDTEAFF TGTGCCAGCAGGCAGACAGGGGACACTGAAGCTTTCTTT TRBJ1-1 TRBD1 13 TRBV2 -
CASSGASLNEQFF TGTGCCAGCAGTGGAGCTAGCCTGAATGAGCAGTTCTTC TRBJ2-1 - 13 TRBV6-1 once
CASSPAAGDTQYF TGTGCTAGCAGCCCCGCGGCGGGTGATACGCAGTATTTT TRBJ2-3 - 13 TRBV7-7 -
CATSRDRVGGWGNYGYTF TGTGCCACCAGCAGAGATCGGGTAGGGGGATGGGGTAACTATGGCTACACCTTC TRBJ1-2 - 18 TRBV15 -
CASSTGTGDVQPQHF TGTGCCAGTAGTACAGGGACAGGGGATGTTCAGCCCCAGCATTTT TRBJ1-5 TRBD1 15 TRBV19 few
CASCPAQGPLMNTEAFF TGTGCCAGCTGTCCCGCACAGGGGCCTTTGATGAACACTGAAGCTTTCTTT TRBJ1-1 TRBD1 17 TRBV11-2 -
CASSHSSSGRGNEQFF TGCGCCAGCAGCCATTCGTCTAGCGGGAGAGGGAATGAGCAGTTCTTC TRBJ2-1 TRBD2 16 TRBV4-1 -